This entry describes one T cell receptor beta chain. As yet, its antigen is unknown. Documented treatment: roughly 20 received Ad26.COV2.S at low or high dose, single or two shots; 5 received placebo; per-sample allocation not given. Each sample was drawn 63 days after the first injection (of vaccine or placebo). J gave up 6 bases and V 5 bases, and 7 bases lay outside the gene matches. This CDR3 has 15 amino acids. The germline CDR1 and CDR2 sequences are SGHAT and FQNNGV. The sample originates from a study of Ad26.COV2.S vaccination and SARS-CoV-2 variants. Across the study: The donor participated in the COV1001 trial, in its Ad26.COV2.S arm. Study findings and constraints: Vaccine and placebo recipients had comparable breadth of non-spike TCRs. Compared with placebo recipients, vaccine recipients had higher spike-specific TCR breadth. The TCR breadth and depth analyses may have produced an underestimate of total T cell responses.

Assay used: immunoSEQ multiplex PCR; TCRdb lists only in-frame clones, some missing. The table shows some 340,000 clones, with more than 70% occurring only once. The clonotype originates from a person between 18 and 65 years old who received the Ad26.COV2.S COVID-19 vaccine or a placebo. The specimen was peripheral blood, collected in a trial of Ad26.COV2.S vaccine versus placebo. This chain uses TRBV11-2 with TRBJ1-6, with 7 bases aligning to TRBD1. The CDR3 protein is CASSRQGQINSPLHF. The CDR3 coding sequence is TGTGCCAGCAGCCGACAGGGACAGATTAATTCACCCCTCCACTTT.